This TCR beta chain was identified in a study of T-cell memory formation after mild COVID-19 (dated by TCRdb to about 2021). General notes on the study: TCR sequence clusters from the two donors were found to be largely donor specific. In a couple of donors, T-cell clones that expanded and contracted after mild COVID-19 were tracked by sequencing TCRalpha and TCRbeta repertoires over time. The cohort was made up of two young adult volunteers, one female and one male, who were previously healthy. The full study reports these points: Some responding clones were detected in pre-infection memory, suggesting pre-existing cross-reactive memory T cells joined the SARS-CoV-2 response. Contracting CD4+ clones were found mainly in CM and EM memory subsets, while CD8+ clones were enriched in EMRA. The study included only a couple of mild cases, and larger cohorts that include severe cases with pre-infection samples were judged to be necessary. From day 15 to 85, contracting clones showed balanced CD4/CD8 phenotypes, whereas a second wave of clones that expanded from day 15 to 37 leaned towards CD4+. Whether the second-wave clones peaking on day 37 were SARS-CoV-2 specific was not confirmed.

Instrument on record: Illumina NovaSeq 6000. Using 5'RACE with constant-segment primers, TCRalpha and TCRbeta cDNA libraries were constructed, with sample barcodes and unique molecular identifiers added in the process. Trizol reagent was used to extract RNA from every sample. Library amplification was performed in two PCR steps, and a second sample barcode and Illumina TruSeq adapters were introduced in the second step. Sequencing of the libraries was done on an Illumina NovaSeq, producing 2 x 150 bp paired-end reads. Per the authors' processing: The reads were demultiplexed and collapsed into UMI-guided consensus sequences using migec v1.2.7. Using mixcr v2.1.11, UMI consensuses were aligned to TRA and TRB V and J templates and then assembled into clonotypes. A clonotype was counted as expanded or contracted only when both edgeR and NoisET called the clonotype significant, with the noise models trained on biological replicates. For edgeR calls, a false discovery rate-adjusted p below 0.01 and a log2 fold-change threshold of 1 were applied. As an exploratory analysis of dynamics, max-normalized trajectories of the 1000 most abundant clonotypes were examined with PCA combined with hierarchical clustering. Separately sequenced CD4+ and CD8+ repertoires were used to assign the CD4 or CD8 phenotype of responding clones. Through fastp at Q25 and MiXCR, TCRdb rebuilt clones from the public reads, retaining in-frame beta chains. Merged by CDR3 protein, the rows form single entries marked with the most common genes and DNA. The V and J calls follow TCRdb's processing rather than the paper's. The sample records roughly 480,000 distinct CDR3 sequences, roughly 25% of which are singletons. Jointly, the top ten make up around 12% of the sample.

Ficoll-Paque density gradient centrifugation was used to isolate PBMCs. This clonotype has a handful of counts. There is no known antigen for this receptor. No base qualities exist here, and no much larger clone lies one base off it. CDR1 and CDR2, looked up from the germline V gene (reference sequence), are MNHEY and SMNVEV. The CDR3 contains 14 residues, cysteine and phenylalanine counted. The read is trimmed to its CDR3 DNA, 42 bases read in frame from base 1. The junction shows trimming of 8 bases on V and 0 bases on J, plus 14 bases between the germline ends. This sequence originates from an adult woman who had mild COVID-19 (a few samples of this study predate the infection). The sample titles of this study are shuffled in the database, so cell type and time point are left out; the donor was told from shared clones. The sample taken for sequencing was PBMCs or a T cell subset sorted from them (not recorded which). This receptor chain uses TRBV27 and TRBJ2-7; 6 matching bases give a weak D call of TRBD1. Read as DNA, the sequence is TGTGCCAGCCGCCAGACAGGCGACTCCTACGAGCAGTACTTC. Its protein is CASRQTGDSYEQYF.